These 26 T cell receptor beta chains came from one sample sequenced in a study of blood T cells in healthy people across ages. It was with a sample-barcoded 5' primer and a J-beta primer mix that a second PCR of roughly 7 to 12 cycles was run. TCRdb passed the 5' RACE reads through MiXCR, listing each CDR3 protein once. Here the sample spans about 970,000 distinct CDR3 sequences, roughly half being singletons. Sequencing input: blood. Receptors originate from a woman aged 55-70 years in good health.

The chain couples TRBV7-8 to TRBJ2-7; unclear D gene. V lost 5 bases, J lost 4 bases, and 24 bases lay in between. The CDR3 is 17 amino acids. The germline gives CDR1 SGHVS, CDR2 FQNEAQ. CDR3 in DNA: TGTGCCAGCAGCCATGTCCCCCCTAAAACGGCTTATTACGAGCAGTACTTC. Its protein is CASSHVPPKTAYYEQYF.

This clonotype was recorded a few times. The rearrangement uses TRBV7-9 and TRBJ1-4; D not certain. CDR1 and CDR2 from the germline V gene are SEHNR and FQNEAQ (reference sequence). Trimming shortened V by 4 bases and J by 8 bases, and 14 bases separated the two germline ends. This CDR3 has 14 residues. CDR3 protein: CASSSPGNREKLFF. In DNA form, the CDR3 reads TGTGCCAGCAGCTCCCCCGGGAATAGAGAAAAACTGTTTTTT.

The chain couples TRBV6-6 to TRBJ2-1; D is undetermined. Trimming shortened V by 2 bases and J by 4 bases, and 6 bases separated the two germline ends. Germline V CDR1 and CDR2: MNHNY, SVGAGI (reference sequence). This CDR3 has 13 residues. This CDR3 reads CASSYGEYNEQFF. For the CDR3, the DNA is TGTGCCAGCAGTTACGGAGAGTACAATGAGCAGTTCTTC.

The rearrangement links TRBV7-2 to TRBJ1-4; perhaps TRBD1 as D (5 bases). Germline V lookup: CDR1 SGHTA, CDR2 FQGNSA. The CDR3 extends over 16 amino acids. The germline V and J ends were trimmed by 1 base and 0 bases, with 9 bases remaining between them. The CDR3 region is CASSLVQGATNEKLFF. The CDR3 DNA is TGTGCCAGCAGCTTAGTGCAGGGTGCAACTAATGAAAAACTGTTTTTT.

A few counts support this clonotype. The chain combines TRBV28 with TRBJ1-6; D is possibly TRBD1 (5 bases). Germline lookup yields CDR1 MDHEN and CDR2 SYDVKM. V was clipped by 5 bases and J by 10 bases, with 15 bases between them. The CDR3 length is 14 residues. The CDR3 region has the DNA TGTGCCAGCAGTCCCTTATCAGGGAACTCACCCCTCCACTTT. Protein product: CASSPLSGNSPLHF.

The V and J genes are TRBV7-2 and TRBJ2-7; tentative D call: TRBD1 (6 bases). Trimming took off 5 bases at V and 2 bases at J, with 10 bases between the two ends. The germline V gene has CDR1 SGHTA and CDR2 FQGNSA. The CDR3 consists of 13 residues. This CDR3 is CASSRQVPYEQYF. The DNA of the CDR3 is TGTGCCAGCAGCCGACAGGTCCCCTACGAGCAGTACTTC.

This chain connects TRBV7-7 to TRBJ2-5; D not certain. The germline V and J ends were trimmed by 5 bases and 7 bases, with 23 bases remaining between them. CDR1 SSHAT and CDR2 FNYEAQ come from the germline V gene (reference sequence). The CDR3 is made up of 16 amino acids. The CDR3 region has the DNA TGTGCCAGCAGCCCCTCCAATGACCGAGCCCGAGGGACCCAGTACTTC. Translation gives CASSPSNDRARGTQYF.

The V gene is TRBV30, the J gene TRBJ1-1; 7 nucleotides align to TRBD1. Germline V gene sequence: CDR1 GTSNPN, CDR2 SVGIG (reference sequence). Trimming removed 2 bases from V and 9 bases from J; junction bases left unmatched: 12. The CDR3 sequence is 14 residues long. The CDR3 protein is CAWSPPHRDRKAFF. The CDR3 DNA reads as TGTGCCTGGAGTCCTCCTCACCGGGACAGAAAAGCTTTCTTT.

This clonotype was counted a few times. The chain has TRBV15 and TRBJ2-5; maybe TRBD2 (6 bases). Germline lookup yields CDR1 LNHNV and CDR2 YYDKDF (reference sequence). The length of the CDR3 is 15 residues. Trimming removed 1 base from V and 7 bases from J, with 16 bases in between. The CDR3, as DNA: TGTGCCACCAGCAGAGGCGGAGGGGAACGACTGACCCAGTACTTC. The encoded protein is CATSRGGGERLTQYF.

The V call is TRBV9, the J call TRBJ2-3, with TRBD2 matching over 9 bases. Germline CDR1 reads SGDLS; CDR2 reads YYNGEE. CDR3 length equals 15 residues. V shed 6 bases, J shed 6 bases, and the junction held 11 bases outside the gene matches. CDR3 amino acids: CASTRGSGSVDTQYF. In DNA form, the CDR3 reads TGTGCCAGCACCCGGGGTAGCGGGAGTGTGGATACGCAGTATTTT.

This chain connects TRBV20-1 to TRBJ2-1, with 9 bases fitting TRBD2. This CDR3 spans 15 amino acids. Germline-derived CDR1 and CDR2 are DFQATT and SNEGSKA (reference sequence). The J segment lost 9 bases and the V segment lost 6 bases, leaving 15 bases of the junction unmatched. CDR3 nucleotide sequence: TGCAGTGCAAGACTTCCCGGGACTAGCCGTGGTGAGCAGTTCTTC. Translating it yields CSARLPGTSRGEQFF.

The chain couples TRBV4-1 to TRBJ2-7, with D perhaps assigned TRBD1 or TRBD2 (5 bases each). Germline CDR1 MGHRA, CDR2 YSYEKL. Trimming removed 0 bases at V and 2 bases at J, with 14 bases between. The length of the CDR3 is 16 residues. For the CDR3, the DNA is TGCGCCAGCAGCCAAGAGGGACCAGTTACCCCCTACGAGCAGTACTTC. Its protein product is CASSQEGPVTPYEQYF.

This clonotype was seen a few times. The rearrangement uses TRBV6-1 and TRBJ1-2; no reliable D call. Germline V gene lookup returns CDR1 MNHNS and CDR2 SASEGT. Trimming took off 4 bases at V and 4 bases at J, with 10 bases between the two ends. The CDR3 has 13 residues. This chain's CDR3 is CASSVSLAYGYTF. CDR3 in DNA: TGTGCCAGCAGTGTATCGCTCGCCTATGGCTACACCTTC.

This chain joins TRBV12-3 or TRBV12-4 and TRBJ2-5, with D unclear. TRBJ2-7 matches the DNA end more closely, so the J call is doubtful. The CDR3 spans 13 residues. The CDR3 DNA is TGTGCCAGCAGGGCATCCCCCAACGACGAGCAGTACTTC. This translates into CASRASPNDEQYF.

This clonotype was detected many times. This chain uses TRBV4-1 with TRBJ2-3; D gene unclear. Germline assignment: CDR1 MGHRA and CDR2 YSYEKL. V lost 3 bases, J lost 2 bases, and 3 bases lay in between. There are 12 residues in the CDR3. This CDR3 is CASSHPTDTQYF. In nucleotides, the CDR3 is TGCGCCAGCAGCCACCCCACAGATACGCAGTATTTT.

The DNA of the CDR3 is TGCGCCAGCAGCCAAGATTCGAGGGGACAGGGAACAGATACGCAGTATTTT. It yields the protein CASSQDSRGQGTDTQYF. The chain recombines TRBV4-3 with TRBJ2-3; 9 bases are shared with TRBD1. The trim removed 0 bases at V and 3 bases at J, leaving 7 bases unmatched. The CDR3 contains 17 residues. Germline CDR1 is LGHNA and CDR2 is YSLEER.

V is TRBV7-2 and J is TRBJ2-3; no clear D gene. This CDR3 has 11 residues. Germline V gives CDR1 SGHTA, CDR2 FQGNSA. The V and J ends lost 5 bases and 7 bases respectively, with 7 bases between them. DNA of the CDR3: TGTGCCAGCAGCACAATCTATACGCAGTATTTT. It is translated as CASSTIYTQYF.

This chain connects TRBV28 to TRBJ2-7; a weak D match, TRBD2 (6 bases). In germline, CDR1 is MDHEN, CDR2 SYDVKM. V lost 8 bases and J 2 bases, leaving 13 bases between the germline ends. This CDR3 is built from 13 residues. CDR3 region: CASHLAGTYEQYF. In nucleotides, the CDR3 is TGTGCCAGCCATCTGGCGGGGACCTACGAGCAGTACTTC.

V usage is TRBV3-1 and J usage is TRBJ2-7; 10 nucleotides align to TRBD2. The J call may not be correct, given that the DNA end is closer to TRBJ2-1. Germline V gene lookup returns CDR1 LGHDT and CDR2 YNNKEL (reference sequence). The CDR3 contains 16 residues. CDR3 DNA: TGTGCCAGCAGCCAATCCGGACTAGCGGCTTACAATGAGCAGTTCTTC. It is translated as CASSQSGLAAYNEQFF.

J is TRBJ2-3 and V is TRBV29-1, with D perhaps assigned TRBD1 or TRBD2 (5 bases each). The CDR3 loop spans 13 amino acids. Germline lookup yields CDR1 SQVTM and CDR2 ANQGSEA. The CDR3 nucleotides are TGCACCGGGACGGTGGGGCCCACAGATACGCAGTATTTT. It specifies CTGTVGPTDTQYF.

This clonotype was detected only a few times. V and J are TRBV6-2 or TRBV6-3 and TRBJ1-5; maybe TRBD1 (5 bases). This CDR3 region has 16 residues. V dropped 5 bases and J dropped 4 bases, with 18 bases sitting between them. Germline V gene data show CDR1 as MNHEY and CDR2 as SVGEGT. The CDR3 DNA is TGTGCCAGCAGTACACTAGGACCCGCAGGGAATCAGCCCCAGCATTTT. The encoded protein is CASSTLGPAGNQPQHF.

With regard to this clonotype: A read error may be the cause here, since a much bigger clone is one base away. The chain has TRBV28 and TRBJ2-1; the match to TRBD2 covers 13 bases. The CDR3 length is 17 residues. The germline V gene encodes CDR1 MDHEN and CDR2 SYDVKM. CDR3 sequence: CAGRGELAGGPVAEQFF. The CDR3 nucleotides read TGTGCCGGCAGGGGCGAACTAGCGGGAGGGCCTGTTGCTGAGCAGTTCTTC.

The rearrangement joins TRBV30 to TRBJ2-3; D may be TRBD1 or TRBD2 (5 bases each). Germline V gene data show CDR1 as GTSNPN and CDR2 as SVGIG (reference sequence). The CDR3 is 14 residues long. Trimming pared 3 bases from V and 10 bases from J, leaving 20 bases between. CDR3 in amino acids: CAWSSGGAFAAQYF. The CDR3 DNA follows: TGTGCCTGGAGCAGTGGGGGAGCTTTTGCTGCGCAGTATTTT.

This clonotype was seen a handful of times. The chain is built from TRBV12-5 and TRBJ2-5; tentatively, D is TRBD2 (6 bases). The CDR3 consists of 14 residues. V dropped 3 bases and J dropped 1 base, with 9 bases sitting between them. Germline V gene lookup returns CDR1 LGHNT and CDR2 FRNRAP. CDR3 amino acids: CASGFGDSQETQYF. The CDR3 coding sequence is TGTGCTAGTGGTTTCGGGGACTCCCAAGAGACCCAGTACTTC.

This chain joins TRBV29-1 and TRBJ1-1; D uncertain. Germline V gives CDR1 SQVTM, CDR2 ANQGSEA. The CDR3 extends over 13 amino acids. The V end lost 6 bases, the J end lost 1 base, and 12 bases lay between the germline ends. The DNA for the CDR3 is TGCAGCGTGACGTGGGCAGAGAACACTGAAGCTTTCTTT. This sequence encodes CSVTWAENTEAFF.

The chain couples TRBV21-1 to TRBJ2-7; TRBD1, as called in the table, went unchecked against the DNA. TRBV21-1 is a recognized pseudogene. The CDR3 has 15 residues. The CDR3 nucleotides read TGTGCCAGCCCGAGAAGGGACACTAACTCCTACGAGCAGTACTTC. Its protein is CASPRRDTNSYEQYF.